This TCR beta chain originates from a study of CD8+ T cells in alopecia areata. V lost 5 bases and J lost 11, with 13 bases in between. This CDR3 comprises 11 residues. CDR1 and CDR2 (germline): SQVTM, ANQGSEA. Extraction of RNA preceded its reverse transcription into cDNA, which served as the sequencing template. Clones were read by immunoSEQ multiplex PCR, and TCRdb kept only the in-frame ones, dropping some. The sample contains 120,000 to 150,000 clones, more than 40% of which appear only once. It was from alopecia areata patients that lesional scalp punch biopsies and peripheral blood were collected.

Source material: CD4+ T cells sorted from blood. The TCR originated in a human donor with alopecia areata. The J gene is TRBJ2-1, the V gene TRBV29-1; TRBD1 is a possible D gene (5 bases). In DNA form, the CDR3 reads TGCAGCGTTTTTGGGGCGGAAAAGCAGTTCTTC. The encoded protein is CSVFGAEKQFF.